The 12 T cell receptor beta chains below all came from one sample that was sequenced in a study of spatial heterogeneity in lung cancer. Study-level findings and limits: Mutation counts in tumors were tracked by counts of expanded intratumoral alpha and beta TCRs.

Their recognized antigens are unknown. TCRdb reprocessed the 5' RACE reads via MiXCR and lists one record per CDR3 protein. The sample holds around 13,000 distinct CDR3 sequences; over 6.5% are singletons and the top ten take 3.4%. This sample's time point: sample taken at primary tumor resection. Sample: lung tumor tissue, taken at surgery. The origin of the receptors is a female donor with early-stage non-small cell lung cancer.

This clonotype rates as medium-sized. The V gene is TRBV7-8, the J gene TRBJ2-7; 7 bases agree with TRBD1. CDR3 size: 15 residues. Germline CDR1 is SGHVS and CDR2 is FQNEAQ. V shed 2 bases, J shed 4 bases, and the junction held 8 bases outside the gene matches. CDR3 residues: CASSLRQQGSYEQYF. As DNA, the CDR3 is TGTGCCAGCAGCTTACGCCAACAGGGGTCATACGAGCAGTACTTC.

This clonotype is medium-sized (0.01 to 0.1%) within its sample. The V gene is TRBV11-2, the J gene TRBJ2-2; the match to TRBD2 covers 7 bases. V shed 6 bases and J 4 bases; nucleotides not matched to a gene: 8. This CDR3 contains 15 residues. Germline CDR1 is SGHAT and CDR2 is FQNNGV. The CDR3 bases are TGTGCCAGCAGTCCCGGGACTATCGCCACCGGGGAGCTGTTTTTT. Protein sequence: CASSPGTIATGELFF.

The gene calls are TRBV20-1 and TRBJ1-2, with a possible D match to TRBD1 (6 bases). The germline CDR1 and CDR2 sequences are DFQATT and SNEGSKA (reference sequence). This CDR3 is built from 12 residues. The V gene lost 6 bases and the J gene lost 4 bases, with 12 bases spanning the gap. The CDR3 nucleotides are TGCAGTGCGGGTCGGGGGGCCTATGGCTACACCTTC. Its protein product is CSAGRGAYGYTF.

This chain uses TRBV6-2 or TRBV6-3 with TRBJ2-7; 14 nucleotides line up with TRBD2. Germline V gene lookup returns CDR1 MNHEY and CDR2 SVGEGT. The CDR3 covers 19 residues. V lost 4 bases and J lost 0; bases outside the gene matches: 11. Here the CDR3 DNA reads TGTGCCAGCAGTTCCCGGACTAGCGGGAGGCTGAGGAGCTCCTACGAGCAGTACTTC. This translates into CASSSRTSGRLRSSYEQYF.

This clonotype came up many times. The CDR3 bases are TGTGCCAGCAGTAGGGACAGGGGTTCACCCCTCCACTTT. This gives the protein CASSRDRGSPLHF. V usage is TRBV28 and J usage is TRBJ1-6, with 10 bases identical to TRBD1. This CDR3 has 13 residues. Per germline, CDR1 MDHEN and CDR2 SYDVKM. With V trimmed by 5 bases and J by 9 bases, 1 base remained unmatched.

This clonotype is classed as medium-sized. The V and J genes are TRBV20-1 and TRBJ1-5; no firm D call. The CDR3 has 13 residues. The ends were cut back, 1 base at V and 7 bases at J, with 11 bases in the middle. The V gene's germline CDR1 is DFQATT and CDR2 SNEGSKA (reference sequence). The CDR3 here is CSARGGSGQPQHF. CDR3 nucleotide sequence: TGCAGTGCTAGAGGAGGGTCCGGGCAGCCCCAGCATTTT.

This clonotype was counted many times. The chain is built from TRBV27 and TRBJ1-1, with TRBD1 matching 8 bases. The CDR3 consists of 14 residues. After removal of 2 bases from V and 4 bases from J, the junction contained 3 bases not matched to a gene. In germline, CDR1 is MNHEY, CDR2 SMNVEV (reference sequence). The CDR3 loop reads CASSLVTGATEAFF. CDR3 DNA sequence: TGTGCCAGCAGTTTAGTGACAGGGGCCACTGAAGCTTTCTTT.

This clonotype was observed many times. The chain carries TRBV9 and TRBJ1-5; maybe TRBD1 (6 bases). The germline CDR1 and CDR2 sequences are SGDLS and YYNGEE. This CDR3 spans 14 amino acids. The V gene lost 3 bases and the J gene lost 3 bases, with 10 bases spanning the gap. DNA of the CDR3: TGTGCCAGCAGCGCTCCAGGGGTCAATCAGCCCCAGCATTTT. This encodes CASSAPGVNQPQHF.

Ten or more counts support this clonotype. This chain's CDR3 is CASSYLAGANIQYF. DNA for the CDR3: TGTGCCAGCAGTTACCTAGCGGGAGCAAACATTCAGTACTTC. The chain uses TRBV6-5 and TRBJ2-4, with 10 bases aligning to TRBD2. This CDR3 has 14 amino acids. J was trimmed by 6 bases and V by 2 bases; bases with no gene match: 1. Germline values: CDR1 MNHEY, CDR2 SVGAGI.

This clonotype occurred many times. The genes are TRBV12-3 or TRBV12-4 and TRBJ2-1, with a possible D match to TRBD1 (7 bases). This CDR3 contains 16 residues. V shed 7 bases and J shed 0 bases, with 16 bases lying between them. In DNA form, the CDR3 reads TGTGCCAGCAAAAGACAGGGCGGGGTCTCCTACAATGAGCAGTTCTTC. This codes for CASKRQGGVSYNEQFF.

By frequency in the sample, this clonotype is medium-sized (0.01 to 0.1%). The chain couples TRBV6-5 to TRBJ2-7; D perhaps matches TRBD1 (6 bases). V lost 2 bases, J lost 6 bases, and 17 bases lay in between. There are 15 residues in the CDR3. In germline, CDR1 is MNHEY, CDR2 SVGAGI. The CDR3 nucleotides read TGTGCCAGCAGTTACGAGTACAGGACAGCTTCCGAGCAGTACTTC. The encoded protein is CASSYEYRTASEQYF.

In its sample, this clonotype ranks as medium-sized. The rearrangement joins TRBV6-5 to TRBJ1-1; 7 positions agree with TRBD1. V was pared by 6 bases and J by 1 base, with 5 bases of the junction left unmatched. The germline gives CDR1 MNHEY, CDR2 SVGAGI. The CDR3 is 14 amino acids. Written as DNA, the CDR3 is TGTGCCAGCAGGCGGACAGGTCAGAACACTGAAGCTTTCTTT. This sequence encodes CASRRTGQNTEAFF.